The subject of this entry is one TCR beta chain. No cognate antigen has been identified for it. One base away there is no much larger clone; base qualities are not given. The data derive from a study of blood T cell repertoires in COVID-19 (TCRdb year 2020). For the wider study: Samples covering the acute and convalescent phases of COVID-19 were provided by collaborators in the United States, Italy and Spain. Where available, HLA class I and class II types were obtained from metadata supplied by the sample provider rather than from assay-based typing. The material from the prospective study consisted of cDNA or gDNA derived from T cells, B-cell-depleted T cells, or PBMCs. The repertoires were released in a freely available public database meant as a resource for research on the immune response to SARS-CoV-2. The dataset comprised deeply sampled blood TCRbeta repertoires from subjects exposed to, actively infected with, or recovered from COVID-19. The samples were drawn from two sources: the first 160 participants of the ongoing ImmuneRACE study, and 950 to 1,500 subjects contributed by 6 global collaborators. The sample metadata nearly always contained a de-identified subject ID, COVID-19 status, age in years and sex.

Study-wide conclusions, independent of this receptor: Clinical and demographic metadata were provided uncurated, with the amount varying by source and participant.

The immunoSEQ Assay, a bias-controlled multiplex PCR, was used to amplify TCRbeta CDR3 regions from genomic DNA. Concerning the study's data processing: The number of nucleated cells in each sample was estimated from the amplification of reference gene primers within the assay. To quantify the absolute abundance of each unique TCRbeta CDR3 rearrangement, sequence reads were collapsed and filtered. For each sample, productive Simpson clonality was calculated as the square root of Simpson's diversity index over productive rearrangements. What TCRdb holds here is the immuneACCESS table cut down to in-frame rearrangements. Part of the clones is not present; checked against another copy, under half of the missing clones reflect an unresolved V gene, and the others are unexplained. The V and J calls and the clone size are those of that table, but D and trimming were determined from the DNA. For this sample there are roughly 130,000 clones; approximately 90% appear just once. The ten largest clones represent 2.5% of the sample.

Germline trimming: 0 bases from V, 6 bases from J; junction bases outside gene matches: 5. The germline V gene yields SGHDT for CDR1 and YYEEEE for CDR2. From cysteine to phenylalanine, the CDR3 is 16 amino acids long. Solely the CDR3 DNA is kept, with 48 bases framed from the first base. In Seattle, one collaborating source enrolled patients while the infection was active and tracked those patients longitudinally over the course of disease. The collaborating institutions used their own protocols to collect whole blood in K2EDTA tubes. For TCRbeta analysis, collaborators shipped samples as frozen whole blood, isolated PBMCs, or DNA extracted from either of those sample types.

The receptor chain draws on TRBV5-6 and TRBJ2-1; the central 11 bases match TRBD2. The receptor was derived from a human donor with COVID-19, enrolled during active disease. The donor label of this sample is uncertain. Sequenced sample: peripheral blood. The DNA sequence is given as TGTGCCAGCAGCTTGGAGACTAGCGGGGTCACCAATGAGCAGTTCTTC. Translation gives CASSLETSGVTNEQFF.